Presented here are 26 T cell receptor beta chains from one specimen sequenced in a study of T cell responses to AZD1222 COVID-19 vaccine. Sequenced by immunoSEQ multiplex PCR; TCRdb stores in-frame clones only, minus some. The sample lists about 120,000 clones, about 91% occurring once. Sequences were derived from peripheral blood, sampled on day 0 of AZD1222 vaccination. These receptors came from an adult in good health.

The J gene is TRBJ2-7, the V gene TRBV4-3; no definite D call. Between the trimmed V and J ends, which lost 0 bases and 3 bases, there was a span of 9 bases. CDR3 size: 14 residues. The germline V gene has CDR1 LGHNA and CDR2 YSLEER. The CDR3 spells CASSQDFEFYEQYF. Written as DNA, the CDR3 is TGCGCCAGCAGCCAAGATTTTGAGTTCTACGAGCAGTACTTC.

The J gene is TRBJ2-1, the V gene TRBV5-4; D unresolved. Germline V gene data show CDR1 as SGHNT and CDR2 as YYREEE (reference sequence). The CDR3 is made up of 16 amino acids. V was clipped by 4 bases and J by 2 bases, with 16 bases between them. CDR3 sequence: CASSLDPARTYNEQFF. In DNA, the CDR3 is TGTGCCAGCAGCCTGGACCCAGCTAGGACCTACAATGAGCAGTTCTTC.

The chain carries TRBV7-8 and TRBJ1-1, with D tentatively TRBD1 (6 bases). CDR1 is SGHVS, CDR2 FQNEAQ, per germline. CDR3 length equals 15 residues. V was clipped by 5 bases and J by 3 bases, with 16 bases between them. The CDR3 protein is CASSARDISHTEAFF. The CDR3 region has the DNA TGTGCCAGCAGCGCTCGGGACATAAGTCACACTGAAGCTTTCTTT.

This chain links TRBV21-1 with TRBJ1-2; TRBD1, the table's D call, was not compared with the DNA. TRBV21-1 is a documented pseudogene. The CDR3 sequence is 12 residues long. The CDR3 nucleotides read TGTGCCAGCAGCAAAACAGGTTGTGGCTACACCTTC. It yields the protein CASSKTGCGYTF.

The rearrangement joins TRBV4-1 to TRBJ2-7, with D possibly TRBD2 on 6 matching bases. CDR3 size: 14 residues. The germline gives CDR1 MGHRA, CDR2 YSYEKL. The V end was cut by 3 bases, the J end by 0 bases, with 9 bases between. The DNA for the CDR3 is TGCGCCAGCAGCCATATCGGGAGCTCCTACGAGCAGTACTTC. This gives the protein CASSHIGSSYEQYF.

The chain couples TRBV16 to TRBJ1-6; no definite D call. V lost 4 bases, J lost 13 bases, and 2 bases lay in between. Germline CDR1 and CDR2: KGHSY and FQNENV. This CDR3 region has 9 residues. The CDR3 region is CASSPPLHF. CDR3 nucleotide sequence: TGTGCCAGCAGCCCTCCCCTCCACTTT. Drawing the rest from reference TRBV16 and TRBJ1-6, the complete variable domain is GEEVAQTPKHLVRGEGQKAKLYCAPIKGHSYVFWYQQVLKNEFKFLISFQNENVFDETGMPKERFSAKCLPNSPCSLEIQATKLEDSAVYFCASSPPLHFGNGTRLTVT.

This clone appeared a single time. The chain combines TRBV6-5 with TRBJ1-2; D ambiguous. The CDR3 extends over 14 amino acids. V was pared by 0 bases and J by 4 bases, with 9 bases between. The germline gives CDR1 MNHEY, CDR2 SVGAGI. CDR3: CASSYSDTPYGYTF. The CDR3 DNA follows: TGTGCCAGCAGTTACTCCGACACCCCCTATGGCTACACCTTC.

V gene TRBV27 combines with J gene TRBJ2-1, with 9 positions matching TRBD1. Trimming cost V 5 bases and J 5 bases; bases outside gene matches: 4. CDR3 length: 14 residues. Germline V lookup: CDR1 MNHEY, CDR2 SMNVEV (reference sequence). The CDR3 DNA reads TGTGCCAGCAGTAGCTGGACAGGGGACAATGAGCAGTTCTTC. This gives the protein CASSSWTGDNEQFF.

The CDR3 sequence is CASSHLGKNTGELFF. The CDR3 bases are TGTGCCAGCAGCCACCTGGGGAAGAACACCGGGGAGCTGTTTTTT. The chain uses TRBV6-5 and TRBJ2-2; D not resolved. The V and J ends lost 6 bases and 1 base respectively, with 12 bases between them. The CDR3 sequence is 15 residues long. Germline V gene lookup returns CDR1 MNHEY and CDR2 SVGAGI.

The chain carries TRBV9 and TRBJ1-1; TRBD1 agrees at 9 bases. CDR1 is SGDLS and CDR2 is YYNGEE in the germline V gene. After removal of 3 bases from V and 3 bases from J, the junction contained 3 bases not matched to a gene. This CDR3 spans 14 amino acids. The DNA for the CDR3 is TGTGCCAGCAGCGCCTGGACAGGGGACACTGAAGCTTTCTTT. Its protein product is CASSAWTGDTEAFF. The variable domain in full, with the rest retrieved from reference TRBV9 and TRBJ1-1, is DSGVTQTPKHLITATGQRVTLRCSPRSGDLSVYWYQQSLDQGLQFLIQYYNGEERAKGNILERFSAQQFPDLHSELNLSSLELGDSALYFCASSAWTGDTEAFFGQGTRLTVV.

The chain links TRBV9 to TRBJ1-3; TRBD1 matches 7 bases. Germline values: CDR1 SGDLS, CDR2 YYNGEE. V lost 4 bases and J lost 7; bases outside the gene matches: 8. This CDR3 is built from 14 residues. The CDR3 here is CASSPGGQWNTIYF. In nucleotides, the CDR3 is TGTGCCAGCAGCCCAGGGGGACAGTGGAACACCATATATTTT.

V usage is TRBV9 and J usage is TRBJ1-2, with 9 bases fitting TRBD1. Germline V gene data show CDR1 as SGDLS and CDR2 as YYNGEE. The CDR3 is 15 amino acids. J was trimmed by 8 bases and V by 5 bases; bases with no gene match: 13. The CDR3 region has the DNA TGTGCCAGCAGTAGAGTCCCCGGGACAGGGAACGGCTACACCTTC. Its translation: CASSRVPGTGNGYTF.

The table lists this clone with a count of one. The chain combines TRBV9 with TRBJ2-5; D might be TRBD2 (7 bases). The CDR3 has 15 residues. Germline lookup yields CDR1 SGDLS and CDR2 YYNGEE. Trimming left V 3 bases short and J 3 bases short, with 15 bases between. This chain's CDR3 is CASSGGASGEETQYF. DNA of the CDR3: TGTGCCAGCAGCGGGGGGGCTAGCGGAGAAGAGACCCAGTACTTC.

The chain has TRBV6-2 or TRBV6-3 and TRBJ1-2; D is unresolved. The V gene's germline CDR1 is MNHEY and CDR2 SVGEGT. The CDR3 runs 12 residues. Trimming removed 2 bases at V and 2 bases at J, with 3 bases between. CDR3 residues: CASSYGNYGYTF. For the CDR3, the DNA is TGTGCCAGCAGTTACGGCAACTATGGCTACACCTTC.

The chain couples TRBV6-1 to TRBJ1-2; possible D gene TRBD1, 5 bases. Trimming pared 0 bases from V and 7 bases from J, leaving 12 bases between. Germline CDR1 and CDR2: MNHNS and SASEGT. The CDR3 is 14 residues long. Here the CDR3 reads CASSEAVRVFGYTF. As DNA, the CDR3 is TGTGCCAGCAGTGAAGCCGTCAGGGTATTTGGCTACACCTTC.

The chain has TRBV7-9 and TRBJ2-6; D is undetermined. Between the trimmed V and J ends, which lost 8 bases and 2 bases, there was a span of 7 bases. From germline, CDR1 is SEHNR and CDR2 FQNEAQ (reference sequence). The CDR3 is 13 residues long. CDR3 sequence: CASHDAGANVLTF. The CDR3 DNA reads TGTGCCAGCCATGACGCTGGGGCCAACGTCCTGACTTTC.

This chain joins TRBV5-1 and TRBJ1-5; D possibly corresponds to TRBD1 (5 bases). The V gene's germline CDR1 is SGHRS and CDR2 YFSETQ. The germline V and J ends were trimmed by 2 bases and 5 bases, with 11 bases remaining between them. The CDR3 covers 14 residues. CDR3 coding DNA: TGCGCCAGCAGCTTAGGACAAGGGGATCAGCCCCAGCATTTT. This gives the protein CASSLGQGDQPQHF. Full variable domain (remainder filled in from reference TRBV5-1 and TRBJ1-5): KAGVTQTPRYLIKTRGQQVTLSCSPISGHRSVSWYQQTPGQGLQFLFEYFSETQRNKGNFPGRFSGRQFSNSRSEMNVSTLELGDSALYLCASSLGQGDQPQHFGDGTRLSIL.

This clone has just one count. J is TRBJ1-1 and V is TRBV18, with TRBD1 matching over 9 bases. Germline V gene data show CDR1 as KGHSH and CDR2 as LQKENI. The CDR3 spans 14 residues. V shed 5 bases and J 3 bases; nucleotides not matched to a gene: 4. CDR3 sequence reads: CASSRDREYTEAFF. The CDR3 bases are TGTGCCAGCTCAAGGGACAGGGAGTACACTGAAGCTTTCTTT.

The V call is TRBV2, the J call TRBJ1-2; D possibly corresponds to TRBD1 (5 bases). Germline CDR1 SNHLY, CDR2 FYNNEI. V lost 5 bases and J lost 5, with 9 bases in between. This CDR3 has 12 residues. The CDR3 nucleotides are TGTGCCAGCAGTCTACAGGAATATGGCTACACCTTC. Translating it yields CASSLQEYGYTF.

The chain couples TRBV5-4 to TRBJ1-5; a possible D gene is TRBD1 (6 bases). This CDR3 spans 14 amino acids. With 2 bases removed from V and 3 bases from J, the gap between germline ends came to 9 bases. Per germline, CDR1 SGHNT and CDR2 YYREEE (reference sequence). The CDR3 DNA reads as TGTGCCAGCAGCTTTCCAGGGGACAATCAGCCCCAGCATTTT. It translates to CASSFPGDNQPQHF.

The gene calls are TRBV6-4 and TRBJ1-5, with TRBD1 identical over 11 bases. Germline V gene sequence: CDR1 MRHNA, CDR2 SNTAGT. The CDR3 runs 15 residues. Germline trimming cut 5 bases from V and 10 bases from J; bases unmatched to any gene: 10. The CDR3 loop reads CASSNEAGTGGPQHF. Written as DNA, the CDR3 is TGTGCCAGCAGTAATGAGGCTGGGACAGGGGGTCCCCAGCATTTT.

The J gene is TRBJ1-6, the V gene TRBV6-5; TRBD1 matches at 7 bases. The germline V gene encodes CDR1 MNHEY and CDR2 SVGAGI. The CDR3 runs to 14 residues. V trimming: 7 bases; J trimming: 6 bases; junction bases outside the gene matches: 6. CDR3 DNA sequence: TGTGCCAGCACTGCCGGGACAGTTAATTCACCCCTCCACTTT. Protein: CASTAGTVNSPLHF.

The chain couples TRBV4-1 to TRBJ2-7; D perhaps matches TRBD1 (5 bases). The CDR3 runs to 18 residues. CDR1 and CDR2 (germline): MGHRA, YSYEKL. V was trimmed by 1 base and J by 6 bases, leaving 25 bases between them. The CDR3 is CASSQAETVYLRSSEQYF. DNA of the CDR3: TGCGCCAGCAGCCAAGCCGAGACAGTATACCTACGTTCAAGCGAGCAGTACTTC.

The chain has TRBV6-5 and TRBJ1-2; D perhaps matches TRBD1 (5 bases). The V and J ends lost 2 bases and 0 bases respectively, with 10 bases between them. The CDR3 consists of 15 residues. The germline V gene has CDR1 MNHEY and CDR2 SVGAGI. The CDR3 sequence is CASSYRDGSNYGYTF. For the CDR3, the DNA is TGTGCCAGCAGTTACCGGGACGGCTCTAACTATGGCTACACCTTC.

CDR3 DNA sequence: TGTGCCAGCAGCCAAGCTGCGGGACGGCTAACCTACGAGCAGTACTTC. Translation: CASSQAAGRLTYEQYF. The gene calls are TRBV3-1 (or the pseudogene TRBV3-2) and TRBJ2-7; D is perhaps TRBD2 (6 bases). With 1 base removed from V and 2 bases from J, the gap between germline ends came to 15 bases. The CDR3 has 16 residues. CDR1 and CDR2 (germline): LGHDT, YNNKEL (reference sequence).

This chain joins TRBV6-5 and TRBJ1-6; D gene unclear. The CDR3 consists of 13 residues. V was shortened by 7 bases and J by 11 bases, with 15 bases between the two germline ends. CDR1 is MNHEY, CDR2 SVGAGI, per germline. This chain's CDR3 is CASTGRALAPLHF. DNA for the CDR3: TGTGCCAGCACGGGGAGGGCACTGGCACCCCTCCACTTT.